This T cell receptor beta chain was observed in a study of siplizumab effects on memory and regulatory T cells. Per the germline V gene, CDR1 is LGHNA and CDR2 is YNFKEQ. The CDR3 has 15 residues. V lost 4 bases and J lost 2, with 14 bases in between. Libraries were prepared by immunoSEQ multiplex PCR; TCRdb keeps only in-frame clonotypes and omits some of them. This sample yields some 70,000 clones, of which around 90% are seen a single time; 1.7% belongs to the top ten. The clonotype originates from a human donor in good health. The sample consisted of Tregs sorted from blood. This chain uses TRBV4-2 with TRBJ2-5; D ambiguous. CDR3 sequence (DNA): TGTGCCAGCAGCCTAGAAGGCACATCACAAGAGACCCAGTACTTC. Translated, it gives CASSLEGTSQETQYF.